Listed below are T cell receptor beta chains from one sample, sequenced in a study of shared clonotypes between healthy human individuals. Sequenced by immunoSEQ multiplex PCR; TCRdb stores in-frame clones only, minus some. In the table there are about 1.5 million clones, under 99% of which are singletons. Sequencing was carried out using naive CD4+ T cells sorted from blood. The receptor set was obtained from a man aged 25-45 years in good health. CDR3s include the opening cysteine and the closing phenylalanine or tryptophan. The order of the fields is clone size, J gene, D gene, CDR3 length, V gene, CDR3 protein, CDR3 DNA. The D gene is left open where the match is weak. Part of the rows lack a size; the others show once, few, many or a class for expanded clones.

abundance: -
j_gene: TRBJ1-3
d_gene: -
len: 15
v_gene: TRBV6-5
CDR3aa: CASSSTAGAGNTIYF
CDR3nt: TGTGCCAGCAGTTCGACGGCAGGGGCTGGAAACACCATATATTTT

abundance: -
j_gene: TRBJ2-1
d_gene: TRBD2
len: 15
v_gene: TRBV27
CDR3aa: CASAGLAVIYNEQFF
CDR3nt: TGTGCCAGCGCTGGACTAGCGGTGATCTACAATGAGCAGTTCTTC

abundance: -
j_gene: TRBJ2-2
d_gene: -
len: 15
v_gene: TRBV6-5
CDR3aa: CASSYLGPNTGELFF
CDR3nt: TGTGCCAGCAGTTACTTGGGCCCGAACACCGGGGAGCTGTTTTTT

abundance: -
j_gene: TRBJ1-2
d_gene: -
len: 14
v_gene: TRBV9
CDR3aa: CASSVSSRDYGYTF
CDR3nt: TGTGCCAGCAGCGTAAGCTCCAGGGACTATGGCTACACCTTC

abundance: -
j_gene: TRBJ2-7
d_gene: -
len: 9
v_gene: TRBV14
CDR3aa: CASRPYQYF
CDR3nt: TGTGCCAGCAGACCATACCAGTACTTC

abundance: few
j_gene: TRBJ1-1
d_gene: -
len: 13
v_gene: TRBV7-9
CDR3aa: CASSSYGNTEAFF
CDR3nt: TGTGCCAGCAGCTCATACGGGAACACTGAAGCTTTCTTT

abundance: -
j_gene: TRBJ2-5
d_gene: -
len: 14
v_gene: TRBV28
CDR3aa: CASRLQGAGQTQYF
CDR3nt: TGTGCCAGCAGGCTCCAGGGCGCCGGTCAGACCCAGTACTTC

abundance: -
j_gene: TRBJ2-4
d_gene: TRBD2
len: 18
v_gene: TRBV10-2
CDR3aa: CASSETSGGHLAKNIQYF
CDR3nt: TGCGCCAGCAGTGAAACTAGCGGGGGCCATCTAGCCAAAAACATTCAGTACTTC

abundance: -
j_gene: TRBJ1-1
d_gene: -
len: 11
v_gene: TRBV18
CDR3aa: CASLNLDEAFF
CDR3nt: TGTGCCAGCTTAAATTTAGATGAAGCTTTCTTT

abundance: -
j_gene: TRBJ2-3
d_gene: TRBD2
len: 18
v_gene: TRBV5-1
CDR3aa: CASSAGTSGRVGTDTQYF
CDR3nt: TGCGCCAGCAGCGCCGGGACTAGCGGGAGAGTCGGGACAGATACGCAGTATTTT

abundance: -
j_gene: TRBJ2-7
d_gene: -
len: 13
v_gene: TRBV19
CDR3aa: CASTGHNSYEQYF
CDR3nt: TGTGCCAGCACAGGGCACAACTCCTACGAGCAGTACTTC

abundance: once
j_gene: TRBJ1-5
d_gene: -
len: 15
v_gene: TRBV4-2
CDR3aa: CASSQGGYSNQPQHF
CDR3nt: TGTGCCAGCAGCCAAGGGGGGTATAGCAATCAGCCCCAGCATTTT